Below, 9 T cell receptor beta chains from the same sample are listed, as sequenced in a study of blood T cell repertoires in COVID-19. Assay used: immunoSEQ multiplex PCR; TCRdb lists only in-frame clones, some missing. This sample has 85,000 to 100,000 clones, with less than 85% found just once. Sequencing used peripheral blood. All receptors come from a man aged 45-65 years who had recovered from COVID-19.

V is TRBV5-1 and J is TRBJ2-5; TRBD2 is a possible D gene (6 bases). V was cut by 0 bases and J by 4 bases, with 10 bases left in between. This CDR3 is 14 amino acids long. Germline CDR1 reads SGHRS; CDR2 reads YFSETQ. CDR3 DNA sequence: TGCGCCAGCAGCTTGGTCCCGGGAGCAGAGACCCAGTACTTC. Amino acids: CASSLVPGAETQYF.

V usage is TRBV5-1 and J usage is TRBJ2-7; 9 bases are a match to TRBD1. This CDR3 comprises 14 residues. V dropped 4 bases and J dropped 4; count of bases not matched to a gene: 6. The germline V gene encodes CDR1 SGHRS and CDR2 YFSETQ. CDR3 DNA: TGCGCCAGCAGCACAGGGGGCGATTTTTACGAGCAGTACTTC. Amino acids: CASSTGGDFYEQYF. Full variable domain (rest looked up from reference TRBV5-1 and TRBJ2-7): KAGVTQTPRYLIKTRGQQVTLSCSPISGHRSVSWYQQTPGQGLQFLFEYFSETQRNKGNFPGRFSGRQFSNSRSEMNVSTLELGDSALYLCASSTGGDFYEQYFGPGTRLTVT.

This clone turned up a few times. The chain recombines TRBV19 with TRBJ1-5; 7 bases line up with TRBD1. CDR1 and CDR2 from the germline V gene are LNHDA and SQIVND (reference sequence). The CDR3 is 15 residues long. With V trimmed by 3 bases and J by 4 bases, 6 bases remained unmatched. The CDR3 bases are TGTGCCAGTAGTATCCAACAGGGGCGGAATCAGCCCCAGCATTTT. It encodes CASSIQQGRNQPQHF.

This clone was seen more than once but under ten times. V usage is TRBV21-1 and J usage is TRBJ1-1; the table's TRBD1 call for D was not verified on the DNA. TRBV21-1 is assigned pseudogene status. The length of the CDR3 is 17 residues. The CDR3 DNA sequence: TGTGCCAGCAGCAAATACGTGACAGGGCCCTCGCACCCTGAAGCTTTCTTT. Translating it yields CASSKYVTGPSHPEAFF.

V and J are TRBV5-1 and TRBJ2-3; 8 bases map to TRBD2. The germline CDR1 and CDR2 sequences are SGHRS and YFSETQ. After removal of 6 bases from V and 3 bases from J, the junction contained 9 bases not matched to a gene. CDR3 length: 15 residues. CDR3 bases: TGCGCCAGCACCCGAGGACTAGCAGAAACAGATACGCAGTATTTT. As protein: CASTRGLAETDTQYF.

V gene TRBV7-9 combines with J gene TRBJ1-6, with a weak D call TRBD1 (5 bases). Germline lookup yields CDR1 SEHNR and CDR2 FQNEAQ (reference sequence). V lost 5 bases to trimming and J lost 0 bases, with 20 bases between them. The CDR3 spans 19 residues. CDR3 sequence (DNA): TGTGCCAGCAGCACGACGTCGACAGCACAGAGCTCCTATAATTCACCCCTCCACTTT. Amino acids: CASSTTSTAQSSYNSPLHF. The variable domain in full, with the rest retrieved from reference TRBV7-9 and TRBJ1-6, is DTGVSQNPRHKITKRGQNVTFRCDPISEHNRLYWYRQTLGQGPEFLTYFQNEAQLEKSRLLSDRFSAERPKGSFSTLEIQRTEQGDSAMYLCASSTTSTAQSSYNSPLHFGNGTRLTVT.

This clone has at least ten counts. This chain links TRBV19 with TRBJ1-5, with D perhaps TRBD1 (6 bases). The CDR3 covers 13 residues. V was cut by 7 bases and J by 0 bases, with 7 bases left in between. Germline CDR1 LNHDA, CDR2 SQIVND (reference sequence). The CDR3 spells CASTGASNQPQHF. CDR3 nucleotide sequence: TGTGCCAGTACAGGGGCTAGCAATCAGCCCCAGCATTTT.

CDR3 in amino acids: CASSPSRNEQFF. CDR3 DNA sequence: TGTGCCAGCTCACCGAGCCGAAATGAGCAGTTCTTC. The chain recombines TRBV18 with TRBJ2-1; no clear D gene. The V end was cut by 3 bases, the J end by 7 bases, with 7 bases between. The CDR3 has 12 amino acids. Germline values: CDR1 KGHSH, CDR2 LQKENI.

DNA for the CDR3: TGTGCCAGCAGTTATTCACGGCTAGCGGGAGGGCCTCGGTACGAGCAGTACTTC. Translated: CASSYSRLAGGPRYEQYF. This chain joins TRBV6-9 and TRBJ2-7; 12 bases match TRBD2. After removal of 0 bases from V and 4 bases from J, the junction contained 10 bases not matched to a gene. The germline V gene has CDR1 MNHGY and CDR2 SVAAGI. The CDR3 has 18 residues.